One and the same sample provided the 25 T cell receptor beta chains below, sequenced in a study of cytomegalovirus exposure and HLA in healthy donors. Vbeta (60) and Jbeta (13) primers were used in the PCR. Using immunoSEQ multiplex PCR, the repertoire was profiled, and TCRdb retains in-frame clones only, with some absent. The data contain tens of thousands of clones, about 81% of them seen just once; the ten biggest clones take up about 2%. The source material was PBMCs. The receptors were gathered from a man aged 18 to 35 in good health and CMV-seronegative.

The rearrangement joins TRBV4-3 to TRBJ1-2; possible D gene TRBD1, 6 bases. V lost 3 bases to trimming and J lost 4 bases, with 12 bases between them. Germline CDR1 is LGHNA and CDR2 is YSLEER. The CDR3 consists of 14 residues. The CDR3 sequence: CASSQGHTSYGYTF. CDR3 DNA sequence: TGCGCCAGCAGCCAGGGACACACGTCCTATGGCTACACCTTC.

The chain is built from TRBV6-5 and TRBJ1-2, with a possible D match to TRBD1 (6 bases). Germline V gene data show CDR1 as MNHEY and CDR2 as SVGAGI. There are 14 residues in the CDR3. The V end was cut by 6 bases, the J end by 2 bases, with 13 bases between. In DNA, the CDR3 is TGTGCCAGCAGGGGACCGGACAGAAACTATGGCTACACCTTC. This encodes CASRGPDRNYGYTF.

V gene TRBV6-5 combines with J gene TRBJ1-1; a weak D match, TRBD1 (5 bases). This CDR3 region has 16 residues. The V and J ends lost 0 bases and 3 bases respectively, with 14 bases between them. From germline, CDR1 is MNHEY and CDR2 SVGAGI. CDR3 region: CASSYSTASLDTEAFF. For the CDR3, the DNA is TGTGCCAGCAGTTACTCGACAGCTTCCCTGGACACTGAAGCTTTCTTT.

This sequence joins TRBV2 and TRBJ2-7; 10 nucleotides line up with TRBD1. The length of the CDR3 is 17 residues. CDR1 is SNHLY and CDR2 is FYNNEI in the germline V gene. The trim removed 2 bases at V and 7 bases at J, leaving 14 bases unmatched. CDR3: CASSEWGLGTGAGEQYF. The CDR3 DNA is TGTGCCAGCAGTGAATGGGGGCTGGGGACAGGGGCGGGGGAGCAGTACTTC.

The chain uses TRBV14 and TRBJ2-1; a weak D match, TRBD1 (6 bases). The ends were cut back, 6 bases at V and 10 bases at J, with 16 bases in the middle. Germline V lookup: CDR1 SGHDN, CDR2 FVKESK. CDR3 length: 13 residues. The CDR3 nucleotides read TGTGCCAGCAGTCCACGCACCGGGACAGAGCAGTTCTTC. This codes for CASSPRTGTEQFF.

The CDR3 DNA reads as TGTGCCAGCTCAGCGGGCGGGAGGCCCTCCTACAATGAGCAGTTCTTC. Protein: CASSAGGRPSYNEQFF. The chain uses TRBV18 and TRBJ2-1; 8 bases line up with TRBD2. With V trimmed by 5 bases and J by 0 bases, 6 bases remained unmatched. Germline values: CDR1 KGHSH, CDR2 LQKENI. CDR3 size: 16 residues.

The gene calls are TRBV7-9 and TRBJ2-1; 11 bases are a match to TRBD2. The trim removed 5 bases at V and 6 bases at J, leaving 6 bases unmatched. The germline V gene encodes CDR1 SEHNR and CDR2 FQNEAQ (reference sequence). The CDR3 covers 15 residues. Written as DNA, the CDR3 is TGTGCCAGCAGCCATCCGGGACTAGCGGTCAATGAGCAGTTCTTC. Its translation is CASSHPGLAVNEQFF.

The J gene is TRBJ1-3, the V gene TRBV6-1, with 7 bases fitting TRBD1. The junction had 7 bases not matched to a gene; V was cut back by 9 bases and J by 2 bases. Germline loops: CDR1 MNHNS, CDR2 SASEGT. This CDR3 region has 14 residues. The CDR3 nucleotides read TGTGCCAGTCTGATTGGGACAGCTGGAAACACCATATATTTT. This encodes CASLIGTAGNTIYF.

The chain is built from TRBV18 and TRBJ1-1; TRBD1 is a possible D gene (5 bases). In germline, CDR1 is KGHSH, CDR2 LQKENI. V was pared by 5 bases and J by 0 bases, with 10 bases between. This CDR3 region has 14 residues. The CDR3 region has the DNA TGTGCCAGCTCAACCGACAGCATGAACACTGAAGCTTTCTTT. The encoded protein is CASSTDSMNTEAFF.

DNA of the CDR3: TGTGCCAGCAGCTTGATGCCGGGACAGGGAAACGGAGAGACCCAGTACTTC. It yields the protein CASSLMPGQGNGETQYF. The chain carries TRBV7-6 and TRBJ2-5, with TRBD1 matching over 9 bases. V lost 3 bases, J lost 4 bases, and 12 bases stayed unmatched. CDR1 SGHVS and CDR2 FNYEAQ come from the germline V gene. This CDR3 spans 17 amino acids. Using reference TRBV7-6 and TRBJ2-5 for the parts outside the CDR3, the full variable domain is GAGVSQSPRYKVTKRGQDVALRCDPISGHVSLYWYRQALGQGPEFLTYFNYEAQQDKSGLPNDRFSAERPEGSISTLTIQRTEQRDSAMYRCASSLMPGQGNGETQYFGPGTRLLVL.

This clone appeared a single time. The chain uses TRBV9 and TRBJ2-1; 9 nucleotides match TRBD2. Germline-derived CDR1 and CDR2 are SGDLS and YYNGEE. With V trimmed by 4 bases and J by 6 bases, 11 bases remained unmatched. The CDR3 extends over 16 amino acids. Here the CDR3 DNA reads TGTGCCAGCAGCCTCCGAGGGCGGGAGGGCCTCAATGAGCAGTTCTTC. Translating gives CASSLRGREGLNEQFF.

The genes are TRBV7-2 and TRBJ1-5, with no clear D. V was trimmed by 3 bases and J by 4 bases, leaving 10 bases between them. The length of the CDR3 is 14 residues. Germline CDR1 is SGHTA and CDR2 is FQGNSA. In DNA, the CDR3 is TGTGCCAGCAGCTTTGAGGGTTGGAATCAGCCCCAGCATTTT. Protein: CASSFEGWNQPQHF. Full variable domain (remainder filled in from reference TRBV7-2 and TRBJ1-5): GAGVSQSPSNKVTEKGKDVELRCDPISGHTALYWYRQSLGQGLEFLIYFQGNSAPDKSGLPSDRFSAERTGGSVSTLTIQRTQQEDSAVYLCASSFEGWNQPQHFGDGTRLSIL.

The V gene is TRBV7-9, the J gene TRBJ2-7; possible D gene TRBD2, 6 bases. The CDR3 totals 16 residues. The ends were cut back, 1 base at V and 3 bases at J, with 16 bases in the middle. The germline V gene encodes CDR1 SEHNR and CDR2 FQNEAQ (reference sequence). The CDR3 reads CASSLVSGQILYEQYF. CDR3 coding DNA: TGTGCCAGCAGCTTAGTGAGCGGGCAGATCCTCTACGAGCAGTACTTC.

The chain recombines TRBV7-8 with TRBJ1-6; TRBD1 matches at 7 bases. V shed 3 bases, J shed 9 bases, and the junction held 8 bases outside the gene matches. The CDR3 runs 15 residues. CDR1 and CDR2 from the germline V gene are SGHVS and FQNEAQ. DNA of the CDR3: TGTGCCAGCAGCTTCGCGACAGGGAAAGTTTCACCCCTCCACTTT. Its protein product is CASSFATGKVSPLHF.

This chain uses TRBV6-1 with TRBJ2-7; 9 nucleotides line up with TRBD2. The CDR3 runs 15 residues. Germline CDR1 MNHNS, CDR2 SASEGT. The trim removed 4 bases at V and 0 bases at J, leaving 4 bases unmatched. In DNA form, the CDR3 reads TGTGCCAGCAGTGTAATAGCGGGGGACTCCTACGAGCAGTACTTC. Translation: CASSVIAGDSYEQYF.

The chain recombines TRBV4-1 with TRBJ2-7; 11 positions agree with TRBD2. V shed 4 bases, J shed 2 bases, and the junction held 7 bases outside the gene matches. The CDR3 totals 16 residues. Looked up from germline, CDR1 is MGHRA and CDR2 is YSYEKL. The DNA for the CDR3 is TGCGCCAGCAGCCCTCCCGGGACTAGCGGTACCTACGAGCAGTACTTC. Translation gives CASSPPGTSGTYEQYF.

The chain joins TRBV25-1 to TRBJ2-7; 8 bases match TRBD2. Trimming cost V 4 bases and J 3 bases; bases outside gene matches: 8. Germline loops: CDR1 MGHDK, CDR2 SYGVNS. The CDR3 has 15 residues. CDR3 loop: CASSAPSGPFYEQYF. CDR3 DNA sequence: TGTGCCAGCAGTGCCCCTAGCGGGCCCTTCTACGAGCAGTACTTC.

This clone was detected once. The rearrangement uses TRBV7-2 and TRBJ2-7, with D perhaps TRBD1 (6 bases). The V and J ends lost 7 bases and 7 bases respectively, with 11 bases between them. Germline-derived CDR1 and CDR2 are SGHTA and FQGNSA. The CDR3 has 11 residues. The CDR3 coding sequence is TGTGCCAGCACCCGCACAGGGGAGCAGTACTTC. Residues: CASTRTGEQYF. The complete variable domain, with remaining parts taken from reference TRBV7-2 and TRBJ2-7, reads GAGVSQSPSNKVTEKGKDVELRCDPISGHTALYWYRQSLGQGLEFLIYFQGNSAPDKSGLPSDRFSAERTGGSVSTLTIQRTQQEDSAVYLCASTRTGEQYFGPGTRLTVT.

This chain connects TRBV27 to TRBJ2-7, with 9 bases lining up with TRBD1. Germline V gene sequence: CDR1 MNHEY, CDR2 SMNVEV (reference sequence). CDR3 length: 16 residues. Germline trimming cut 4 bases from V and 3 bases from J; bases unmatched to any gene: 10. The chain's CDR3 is CASSSSPPGQGYEQYF. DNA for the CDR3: TGTGCCAGCAGTTCAAGTCCTCCGGGACAGGGCTACGAGCAGTACTTC.

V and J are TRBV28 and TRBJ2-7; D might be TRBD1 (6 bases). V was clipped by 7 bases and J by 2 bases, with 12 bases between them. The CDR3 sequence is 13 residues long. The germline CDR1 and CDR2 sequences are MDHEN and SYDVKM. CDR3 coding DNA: TGTGCCAGCATGGAGACAGGTACCTACGAGCAGTACTTC. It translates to CASMETGTYEQYF.

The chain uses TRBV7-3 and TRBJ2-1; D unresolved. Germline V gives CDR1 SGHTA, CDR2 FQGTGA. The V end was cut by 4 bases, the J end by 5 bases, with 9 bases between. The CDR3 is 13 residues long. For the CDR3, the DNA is TGTGCCAGCAGCTCAGGCCCGAACAATGAGCAGTTCTTC. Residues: CASSSGPNNEQFF. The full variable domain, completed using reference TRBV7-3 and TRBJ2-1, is GAGVSQTPSNKVTEKGKYVELRCDPISGHTALYWYRQSLGQGPEFLIYFQGTGAADDSGLPNDRFFAVRPEGSVSTLKIQRTERGDSAVYLCASSSGPNNEQFFGPGTRLTVL.

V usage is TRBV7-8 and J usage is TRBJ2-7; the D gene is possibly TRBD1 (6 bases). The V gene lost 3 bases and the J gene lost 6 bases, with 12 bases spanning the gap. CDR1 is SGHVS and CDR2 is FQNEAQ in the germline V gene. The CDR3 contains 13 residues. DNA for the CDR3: TGTGCCAGCAGCTTCTTACAGGGTCGCGAGCAGTACTTC. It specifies CASSFLQGREQYF.

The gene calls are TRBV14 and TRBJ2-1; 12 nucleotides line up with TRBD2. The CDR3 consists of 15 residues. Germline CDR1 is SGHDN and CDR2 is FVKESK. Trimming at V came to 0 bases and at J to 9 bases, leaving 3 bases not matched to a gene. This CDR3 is CASSQEKTSGSEQFF. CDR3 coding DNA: TGTGCCAGCAGCCAAGAAAAGACTAGCGGGAGTGAGCAGTTCTTC.

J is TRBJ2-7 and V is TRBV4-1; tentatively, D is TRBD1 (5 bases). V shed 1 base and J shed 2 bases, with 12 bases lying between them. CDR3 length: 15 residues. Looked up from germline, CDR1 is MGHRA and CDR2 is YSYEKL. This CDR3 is CASSQGGPGPYEQYF. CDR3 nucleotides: TGCGCCAGCAGCCAAGGCGGACCAGGGCCCTACGAGCAGTACTTC.

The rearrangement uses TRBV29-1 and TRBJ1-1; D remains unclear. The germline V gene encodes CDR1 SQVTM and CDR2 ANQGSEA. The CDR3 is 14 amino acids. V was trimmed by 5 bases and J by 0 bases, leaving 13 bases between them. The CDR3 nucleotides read TGCAGCGTTTATGTGTATGACTTGAACACTGAAGCTTTCTTT. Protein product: CSVYVYDLNTEAFF.